The 3 T cell receptor beta chains listed next were all sequenced from one sample in a study of CD8 T cells in ankylosing spondylitis. In TCRdb, the 5' RACE reads were re-called with MiXCR into one record per CDR3 protein. The table records more than 60,000 distinct CDR3 sequences, roughly 5% of them present only once. The material sequenced was blood, either unsorted or a sorted T cell fraction (not recorded which). The receptors were gathered from a male donor with ankylosing spondylitis or in good health (not recorded which).

This clonotype was detected ten times or more. The J gene is TRBJ2-2, the V gene TRBV12-3 or TRBV12-4, with a tentative D call TRBD2 (5 bases). Trimming shortened V by 5 bases and J by 6 bases, and 13 bases separated the two germline ends. The CDR3 is made up of 14 amino acids. CDR3 amino acids: CASSPLGRSGELFF. The CDR3 coding sequence is TGTGCCAGCAGTCCCTTGGGGAGATCCGGGGAGCTGTTTTTT.

This clonotype has at least ten counts. The V gene is TRBV5-1, the J gene TRBJ2-1; TRBD2 aligns across 9 bases. The length of the CDR3 is 16 residues. Germline assignment: CDR1 SGHRS and CDR2 YFSETQ. After removal of 3 bases from V and 2 bases from J, the junction contained 6 bases not matched to a gene. This CDR3 reads CASSWTTSGTYNEQFF. In nucleotides, the CDR3 is TGCGCCAGCAGCTGGACGACTAGCGGAACCTACAATGAGCAGTTCTTC.

This clonotype was counted many times. The V gene is TRBV7-9, the J gene TRBJ1-1, with unresolved D. Trimming took off 4 bases at V and 10 bases at J, with 7 bases between the two ends. Germline V gives CDR1 SEHNR, CDR2 FQNEAQ (reference sequence). CDR3 length equals 10 residues. The CDR3 DNA reads as TGTGCCAGCAGCTCCGGCGGAGCTTTCTTT. Amino acids: CASSSGGAFF.